This TCR beta chain stems from a study of radiotherapy plus CTLA-4 blockade in lung cancer. At the level of the study: Objective response was observed in about 19% of patients, and disease control in roughly 31%. Findings and limits, study-wide: How blood T cell clones changed early, along with interferon-beta, reportedly forecast response best. Tumor-origin TCR clones grew in blood after radiotherapy plus ipilimumab.

V shed 5 bases and J 10 bases; nucleotides not matched to a gene: 0. The CDR3 runs 13 residues. Germline V gene data show CDR1 as LNHDA and CDR2 as SQIVND (reference sequence). The protocol was immunoSEQ multiplex PCR, while the TCRdb copy is restricted to in-frame clones and leaves out a portion. Of roughly 48,000 clones in the sample, 80% to 85% were seen once. Comment on this clone: Its antigen is unknown.

Alongside CTLA-4 blockade with ipilimumab, patients with chemo-refractory metastatic non-small-cell lung cancer received focal radiation. The chain links TRBV19 to TRBJ2-1; 15 bases fit TRBD2. This TCR was recovered from a human donor with non-small cell lung cancer who had stable disease on radiotherapy plus ipilimumab. The sequenced sample was peripheral blood, obtained from a patient treated with radiotherapy plus ipilimumab. CDR3 sequence reads: CASSGLAGGEQFF. Written as DNA, the CDR3 is TGTGCCAGTAGTGGACTAGCGGGAGGGGAGCAGTTCTTC.